The present entry profiles one T cell receptor beta chain with its context. Its specific antigen is unknown. Base qualities are missing; no much larger clone stands one base away. This record belongs to a study of blood T cells in healthy people across ages (dated by TCRdb to the mid-2010s). In the study overall: In model experiments, template switching captured about one uniquely barcoded TCR beta cDNA molecule for every two T cells. To track age-related changes in TCR beta repertoire diversity, the study relied on deep sequencing normalized with unique cDNA molecular identifiers. The donors were split into four age groups: young (average around 17 years), middle-aged (around 37), aged (roughly 68) and long-lived (over 75). Using the same blood draw, the study looked at two additional independent replicas of 1 million unique cDNA reads for two donors, one aged 18 to 30 and the other aged 80 or older. General conclusions and limits of the study: Because the CMV infection status of the donors was unknown, age-related changes in expanded clonotypes may potentially have been confounded. Observed TCR beta diversity per million T cells fell roughly linearly with age, and a significant reduction was already apparent by age around 36. Because profiling used bulk unsorted PBMCs, naive and antigen-experienced compartments could not be compared conclusively. Compared with the aged group, the long-lived group had more naive CD4+ T cells, fewer expanded clones and increased TCR diversity, suggesting age selection. Estimates of total diversity based on one million sequenced T cells were regarded as lower bounds and as underestimates. A strong correlation was found between observed TCR beta diversity and the percentage of naive T cells measured by flow cytometry.

Donors were 30 to 45 systemically healthy Caucasian individuals from Russia aged 6 to 90 years. Each donor gave approximately 9.3 milliliters of peripheral blood, collected into EDTA-treated Vacutainer tubes. Ficoll-Paque density-gradient centrifugation was used to isolate PBMCs, with at least 6.5 million per sample. Total RNA was extracted from PBMCs with Trizol reagent, with at least 6 micrograms obtained per sample. Naive CD45RAhigh/CD27high T cell percentages were measured by flow cytometry on a PBMC aliquot from every donor. The library was made by 5' RACE. Sequencing was performed on an Illumina HiSeq 2500. A second PCR of about 7 to 12 cycles was run with a J-beta primer mix and a sample-barcoded 5' primer. Each TCR beta cDNA molecule received a unique molecular identifier from a template-switch 5' adaptor carrying 12 random nucleotides. Each sample yielded at least 2.5 million CDR3-containing paired-end reads. The Mint cDNA synthesis kit, primed by a TRBC-specific oligonucleotide, was used to synthesize first-strand cDNA from all RNA. Following uracil-DNA glycosylase treatment, all cDNA underwent a first 18-cycle PCR with the universal primers M1SS and BC2_uni_R. As for the authors' bioinformatics: Normalization of each sample was performed by random selection of 1 million high-quality reads, each carrying a distinct molecular identifier. Instead of being binned into consensus sequences, reads that shared molecular identifiers were thrown out. CDR3 identification, clonotype clustering and error correction used MiTCR with a Q25 quality threshold and the strictest error-elimination algorithm. A nonparametric unseen species model with Euler transformation was used to estimate a lower bound on total TCR beta diversity. Using fastp trimming at Q25 and MiXCR clonotype assembly, TCRdb reanalyzed the public sequencing data and kept in-frame beta chains. Rows are combined by CDR3 protein, so each entry shows the most common genes and DNA. TCRdb, rather than the study authors, made the V and J calls. The sample records 750,000 to 1,000,000 distinct CDR3 sequences, 29% of which are singletons. Roughly a tenth of the sample is in the top ten clones.

From its cysteine to its phenylalanine, the CDR3 spans 16 amino acids. The retained sequence is limited to the CDR3, 48 bases, with the frame set at the first base. CDR1 and CDR2, per the germline V gene, are SGHVS and FNYEAQ. V is cut back by 4 bases and J by 3 bases, with 4 bases in the junction unmatched. The same data also went into a second study, on T cells of mothers and their children. From the second report: The donors were nine systemically healthy Caucasian individuals, made up of three mothers and their six children. cDNA synthesis consumed the entire amount of extracted RNA, loaded at around 1.5 ug RNA in each 15 ul reaction. In the second PCR, sample barcodes and 2-4 random nucleotides were introduced via the M1S primer. More than 8 million TCR beta CDR3 reads were obtained from each mother, and about 3 million reads were obtained from each child. In both related and unrelated pairs, thymic selection shapes the output of TCR recombination in a similar way, with inherited differences having only a minor effect. Related mother-child pairs always showed normalized repertoire overlap that was slightly higher than in unrelated mother-child pairs, though the difference was never significant. No persistent microchimeric T cell clones were detected, at a sensitivity of 90 to 100 clones per million clonotypes. Deep NGS was used in the study to compare the TCR beta repertoires of mothers and children and to look for features that separate related mother-child pairs from unrelated individuals. On average, the children were roughly 10 +/- 4 years old, while the mothers were about 40 +/- 4 years old. After adapter ligation was performed with NEBNext reagents, the libraries were sequenced on an Illumina HiSeq 2000 with 100+100 nt paired-end reads. To avoid cross-contamination, the mother libraries and the child libraries were prepared a month apart and sequenced in separate runs. Each donor had between roughly 450,000 and 2,300,000 distinct TCR beta clonotypes identified. Naive TCR beta clonotypes were estimated from low-frequency clonotypes matched to each donor's FACS-determined naive share, without sorting.

The rearranged chain carries TRBV7-6 and TRBJ2-3, with 13 bases matching TRBD2. The TCR sequence derives from a woman aged 40 to 50 in good health. Specimen: blood. The CDR3 region reads CASSWTLAGGTDTQYF. In nucleotides, the sequence is TGTGCCAGCAGCTGGACACTAGCGGGGGGGACAGATACGCAGTATTTT. Where the CDR3 stops, the reference TRBV7-6 and TRBJ2-3 genes take over; the full variable domain is GAGVSQSPRYKVTKRGQDVALRCDPISGHVSLYWYRQALGQGPEFLTYFNYEAQQDKSGLPNDRFSAERPEGSISTLTIQRTEQRDSAMYRCASSWTLAGGTDTQYFGPGTRLTVL.